This T cell receptor beta chain was found in a study of shared clonotypes between healthy human individuals. Study results and caveats: Represented diversity, genetic and exposure-history alike, was limited by few donors. Apart from blood, nothing was sampled; tissue repertoires likely differ.

As regards this clone: Its antigen is unidentified.

Across several immunoSEQ plates, the genomic DNA of each subset was split evenly. The authors' processing: ImmunoSEQ yielded junction-only sequences lacking quality scores, so filtering differed. Sequencing was performed with immunoSEQ multiplex PCR; in TCRdb, only in-frame clones are kept and a portion is missing. The DNA gave D and trimming, while V, J and clone size come from that table. The data contain roughly 490,000 clones, roughly 85% of them singletons. Per germline, CDR1 SGHAT and CDR2 FQNNGV. V lost 0 bases to trimming and J lost 0 bases, with 7 bases between them. This CDR3 region has 15 residues.

This clonotype originated in a woman aged 40 to 50 in good health. Some clones in this sample may be carry-over from other donors' samples. The sequenced sample was PBMCs. V gene TRBV11-2 combines with J gene TRBJ2-3; unclear D gene. The CDR3 region is CASSLEGGSTDTQYF. Written as DNA, the CDR3 is TGTGCCAGCAGCTTAGAGGGTGGGAGCACAGATACGCAGTATTTT.